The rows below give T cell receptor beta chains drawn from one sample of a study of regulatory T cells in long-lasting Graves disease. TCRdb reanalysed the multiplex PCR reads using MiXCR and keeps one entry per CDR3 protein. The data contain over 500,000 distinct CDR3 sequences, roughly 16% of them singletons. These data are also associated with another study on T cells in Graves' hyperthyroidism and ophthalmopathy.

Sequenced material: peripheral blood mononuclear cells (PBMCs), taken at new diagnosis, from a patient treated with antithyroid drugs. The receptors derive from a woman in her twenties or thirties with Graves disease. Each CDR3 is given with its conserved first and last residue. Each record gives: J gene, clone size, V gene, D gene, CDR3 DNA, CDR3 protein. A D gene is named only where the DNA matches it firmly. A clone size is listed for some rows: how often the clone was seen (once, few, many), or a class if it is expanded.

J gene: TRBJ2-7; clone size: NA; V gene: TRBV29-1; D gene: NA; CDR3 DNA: TGCAGCGTGTACTCCTACGAGCAGTACTTC; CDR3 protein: CSVYSYEQYF
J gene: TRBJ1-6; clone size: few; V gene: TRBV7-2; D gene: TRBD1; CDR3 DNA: TGTGCCAGCAGCCCTCCCGGGACAGTCAATTCACCCCTCCACTTT; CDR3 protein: CASSPPGTVNSPLHF
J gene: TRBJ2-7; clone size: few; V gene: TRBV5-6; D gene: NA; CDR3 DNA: TGTGCCAGCAGCCGTAAGGGATCCCACTACGAGCAGTACTTC; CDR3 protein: CASSRKGSHYEQYF
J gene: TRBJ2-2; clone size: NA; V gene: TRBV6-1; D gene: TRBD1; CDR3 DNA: TGTGCCAGCGGGGTTTTCGGGACAGGGAGATCCCCGAACACCGGGGAGCTGTTTTTT; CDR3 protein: CASGVFGTGRSPNTGELFF
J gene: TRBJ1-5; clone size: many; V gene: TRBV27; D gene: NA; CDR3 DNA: TGTGCCAGCAGTTGGGGAGGGAGCAATCAGCCCCAGCATTTT; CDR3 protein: CASSWGGSNQPQHF
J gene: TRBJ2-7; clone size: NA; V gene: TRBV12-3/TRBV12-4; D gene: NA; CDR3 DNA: TGTGCCAGCAGTTTACTTTACAGGGCAGAGGGCTACGAGCAGTACTTC; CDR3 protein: CASSLLYRAEGYEQYF
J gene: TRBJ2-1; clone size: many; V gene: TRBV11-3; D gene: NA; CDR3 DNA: TGTGCCAGCAGCTTAGATCCTTTCCAGAGCCAGCAGTTCTTC; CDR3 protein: CASSLDPFQSQQFF
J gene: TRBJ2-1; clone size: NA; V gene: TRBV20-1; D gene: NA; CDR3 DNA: TGCAGTGCTAGGGAAATTGGGCGAGGTGAGCAGTTCTTC; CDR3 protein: CSAREIGRGEQFF
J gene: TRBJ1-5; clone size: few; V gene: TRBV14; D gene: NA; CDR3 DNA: TGTGCCAGCAGCCACTCCGAGGGGCAGCCCCAGCATTTT; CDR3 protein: CASSHSEGQPQHF
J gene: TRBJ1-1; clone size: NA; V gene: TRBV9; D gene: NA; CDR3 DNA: TGTGCCAGCAGCTACATAACAGGGAACACTGAAGCTTTCTTT; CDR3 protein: CASSYITGNTEAFF
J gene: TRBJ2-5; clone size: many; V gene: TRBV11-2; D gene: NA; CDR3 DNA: TGTGCCAGCAGCTTCGTCAGCCAAGAGACCCAGTACTTC; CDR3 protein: CASSFVSQETQYF
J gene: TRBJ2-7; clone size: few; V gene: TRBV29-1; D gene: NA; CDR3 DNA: TGCAGCGTCGCCGATACCACCTACGAGCAGTACTTC; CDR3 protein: CSVADTTYEQYF
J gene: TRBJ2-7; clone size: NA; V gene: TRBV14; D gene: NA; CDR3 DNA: TGTGCCAGCAGCCAAGGCTTCCCCTACGAGCAGTACTTC; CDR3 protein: CASSQGFPYEQYF
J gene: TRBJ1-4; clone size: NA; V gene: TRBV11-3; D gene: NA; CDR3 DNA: TGTGCCAGCCGATGGTGGGAAAAACTGTTTTTT; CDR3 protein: CASRWWEKLFF
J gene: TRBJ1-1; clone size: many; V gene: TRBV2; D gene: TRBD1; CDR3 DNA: TGTGCCAGCAGTGGGACAGGTTTGAACACTGAAGCTTTCTTT; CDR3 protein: CASSGTGLNTEAFF
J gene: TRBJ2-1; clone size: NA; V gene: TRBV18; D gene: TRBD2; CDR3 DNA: TGTGCCAGCTCACCGTCCTCAGCGGGACCCTACAATGAGCAGTTCTTC; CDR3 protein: CASSPSSAGPYNEQFF
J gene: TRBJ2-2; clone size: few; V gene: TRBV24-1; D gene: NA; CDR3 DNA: TGTGCCACCAGTGATACTACAGCTGACGGGGAGCTGTTTTTT; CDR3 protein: CATSDTTADGELFF
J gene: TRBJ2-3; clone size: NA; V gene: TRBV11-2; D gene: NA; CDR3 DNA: TGTGCCAGCAGCTTCGGACTCAACCCCCATTTT; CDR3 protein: CASSFGLNPHF
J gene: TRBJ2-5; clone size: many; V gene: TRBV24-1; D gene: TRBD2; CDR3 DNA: TGTGCCACCAGTGATGTGTCAGGGAGGGGACAAGAGACCCAGTACTTC; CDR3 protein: CATSDVSGRGQETQYF
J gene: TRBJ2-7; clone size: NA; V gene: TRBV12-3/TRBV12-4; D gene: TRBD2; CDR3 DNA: TGTGCCAGCCGTATAGCGGGACTCACATACGAGCAGTACTTC; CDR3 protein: CASRIAGLTYEQYF
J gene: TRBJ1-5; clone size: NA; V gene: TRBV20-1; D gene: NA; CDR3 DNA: TGCAGTGCTAGAGATTTTCAGGGAAAGGGGTATAGCAATCAGCCCCAGCATTTT; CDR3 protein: CSARDFQGKGYSNQPQHF
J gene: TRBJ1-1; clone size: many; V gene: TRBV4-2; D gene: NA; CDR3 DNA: TGTGCCAGCAGCCAAGATGCGAACACTGAAGCTTTCTTT; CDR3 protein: CASSQDANTEAFF
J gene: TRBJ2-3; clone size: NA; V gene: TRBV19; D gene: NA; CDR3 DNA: TGTGCCAGTAGTATCTTCGGTGGGAGTCTCACAGATACGCAGTATTTT; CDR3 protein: CASSIFGGSLTDTQYF
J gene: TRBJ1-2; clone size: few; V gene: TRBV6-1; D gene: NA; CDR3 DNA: TGTGCCAGCAGTGGACAGTACCCAAACTATGGCTACACCTTC; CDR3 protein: CASSGQYPNYGYTF
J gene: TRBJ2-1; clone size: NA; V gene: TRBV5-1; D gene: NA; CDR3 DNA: TGCGCCAGCAGCGTCGGGACGGCCTCCTACAATGAGCAGCTCTTC; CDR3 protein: CASSVGTASYNEQLF
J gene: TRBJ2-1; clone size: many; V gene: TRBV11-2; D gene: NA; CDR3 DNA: TGTGCCAGCAGTCGTACTGCAGAGTACGCAGCCGGCAATGAGCAGTTCTTC; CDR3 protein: CASSRTAEYAAGNEQFF
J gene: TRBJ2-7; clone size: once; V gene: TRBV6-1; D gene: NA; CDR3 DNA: TGTGCCAACAGTCAGGGTATCCGATACGAGCAGTACTTC; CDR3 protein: CANSQGIRYEQYF
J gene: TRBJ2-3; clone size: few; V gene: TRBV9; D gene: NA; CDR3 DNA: TGTGCCAGCAGCGTAAGGCAGGGGCGCACAGATACGCAGTATTTT; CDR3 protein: CASSVRQGRTDTQYF
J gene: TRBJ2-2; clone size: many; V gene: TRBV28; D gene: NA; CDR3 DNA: TGTGCCAGCAGTTACCCCCCCGGGACATCCAACACCGGGGAGCTGTTTTTT; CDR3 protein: CASSYPPGTSNTGELFF
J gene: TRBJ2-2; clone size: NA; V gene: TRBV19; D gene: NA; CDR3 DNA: TGTGCCAGTGGTGGCCAGGGGTACACCGGGGAGCTGTTTTTT; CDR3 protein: CASGGQGYTGELFF